These T cell receptor beta chains were read from a single sample in a study of blood T cells in healthy people across ages. TCRdb independently ran MiXCR on the 5' RACE reads; one entry per CDR3 protein. The sample holds 500,000 to 550,000 distinct CDR3 sequences, approximately 25% seen once. These data were also filed under a second study, of T cells of mothers and their children.

Sequenced sample: blood. The receptors originated from a boy aged 5 to 17 in good health. CDR3s include the opening cysteine and the closing phenylalanine or tryptophan. The order of the fields is V gene, D gene, J gene, clone size, CDR3 DNA, CDR3 protein. The D gene is left open where the match is weak. Only part of the rows carry a size: once, few, many, or a class if the clone is expanded.

>TRBV27|.|TRBJ2-3|.
TGTGCCAGCAGAACGATACGGTTGACAGGAGGATCTACGTATTTT
CASRTIRLTGGSTYF
>TRBV6-6|.|TRBJ2-7|few
TGTGCCAGCATAAAGGCAGACTCCTACGAGCAGTACTTC
CASIKADSYEQYF
>TRBV7-8|.|TRBJ2-3|.
TGTGCCAGCAGCTTATTCGTGGGCACAGATACGCAGTATTTT
CASSLFVGTDTQYF
>TRBV29-1|.|TRBJ2-4|few
TGCAGCGTTGTTTTAGTGGGAGATGCCAAAAACATTCAGTACTTC
CSVVLVGDAKNIQYF
>TRBV2|.|TRBJ1-1|.
TGTGCCAGCAGTGTCTTCACTGAAGCTTTCTTT
CASSVFTEAFF
>TRBV7-2|.|TRBJ2-4|.
TGTGCCAGCAGTTTAGGAATGAACATTCAGTACTTC
CASSLGMNIQYF
>TRBV25-1|TRBD1|TRBJ2-2|.
TGTGCCAGCAGTGGGGACAGGGGGGACACCGGGGAGCTGTTTTTT
CASSGDRGDTGELFF
>TRBV20-1|.|TRBJ2-5|.
TGCAGCGCTAGCCGGACCTTCCAAGAGACCCAGTACTTC
CSASRTFQETQYF
>TRBV14|.|TRBJ2-1|.
TGTGCCAGCAGGGGGTCCTACTCCTACAATGAGCAGTTCTTC
CASRGSYSYNEQFF
>TRBV28|.|TRBJ2-7|.
TGTGCCAGCAGTTTCGGCTGGGCCTCCGGAGAGCAGTACTTC
CASSFGWASGEQYF
>TRBV7-3|TRBD2|TRBJ2-1|.
TGTGCCAGCAGCTTAATCTCGGCTAGCGGGATCAATGAGCAGTTCTTC
CASSLISASGINEQFF
>TRBV5-5|TRBD2|TRBJ2-1|many
TGTGCCAGCAGCATAGCGGGGGGGACCAATTACAATGAGCAGTTCTTC
CASSIAGGTNYNEQFF